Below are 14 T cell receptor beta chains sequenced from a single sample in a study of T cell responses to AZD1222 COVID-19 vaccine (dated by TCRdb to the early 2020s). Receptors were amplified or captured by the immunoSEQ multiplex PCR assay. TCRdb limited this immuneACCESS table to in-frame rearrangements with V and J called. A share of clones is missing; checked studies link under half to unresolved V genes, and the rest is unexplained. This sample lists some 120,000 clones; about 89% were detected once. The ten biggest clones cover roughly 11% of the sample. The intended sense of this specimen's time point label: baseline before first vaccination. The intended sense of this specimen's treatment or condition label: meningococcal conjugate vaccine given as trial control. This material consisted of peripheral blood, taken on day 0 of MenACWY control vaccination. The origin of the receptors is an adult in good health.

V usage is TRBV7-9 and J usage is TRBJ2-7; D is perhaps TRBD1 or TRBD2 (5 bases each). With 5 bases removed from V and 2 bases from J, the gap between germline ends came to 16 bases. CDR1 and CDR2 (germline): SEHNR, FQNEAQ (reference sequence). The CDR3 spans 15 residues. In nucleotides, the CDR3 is TGTGCCAGCAGCCCCGCGCCGGGACGGACCTACGAGCAGTACTTC. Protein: CASSPAPGRTYEQYF.

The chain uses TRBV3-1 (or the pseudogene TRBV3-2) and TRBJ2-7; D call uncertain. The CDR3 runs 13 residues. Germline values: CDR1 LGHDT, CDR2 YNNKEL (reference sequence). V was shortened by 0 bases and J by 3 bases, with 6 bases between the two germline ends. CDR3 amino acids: CASSQDLSYEQYF. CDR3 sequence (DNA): TGTGCCAGCAGCCAAGATCTAAGCTACGAGCAGTACTTC.

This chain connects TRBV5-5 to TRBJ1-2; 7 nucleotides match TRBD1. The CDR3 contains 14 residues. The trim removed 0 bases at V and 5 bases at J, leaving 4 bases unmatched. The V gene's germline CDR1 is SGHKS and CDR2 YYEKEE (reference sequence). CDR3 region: CASSLGDSIYGYTF. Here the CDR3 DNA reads TGTGCCAGCAGCTTGGGGGACAGCATTTATGGCTACACCTTC. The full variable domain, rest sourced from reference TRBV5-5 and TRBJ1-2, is DAGVTQSPTHLIKTRGQQVTLRCSPISGHKSVSWYQQVLGQGPQFIFQYYEKEERGRGNFPDRFSARQFPNYSSELNVNALLLGDSALYLCASSLGDSIYGYTFGSGTRLTVV.

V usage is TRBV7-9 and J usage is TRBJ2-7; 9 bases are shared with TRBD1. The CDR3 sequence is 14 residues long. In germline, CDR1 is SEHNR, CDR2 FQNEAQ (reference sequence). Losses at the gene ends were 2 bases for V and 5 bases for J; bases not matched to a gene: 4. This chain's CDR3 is CASSLRGDRDEQYF. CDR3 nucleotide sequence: TGTGCCAGCAGCTTAAGGGGGGACAGGGACGAGCAGTACTTC.

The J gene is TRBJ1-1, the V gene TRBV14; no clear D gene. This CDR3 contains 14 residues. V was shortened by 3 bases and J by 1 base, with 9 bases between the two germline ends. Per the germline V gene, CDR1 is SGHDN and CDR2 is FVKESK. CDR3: CASSQVRTNTEAFF. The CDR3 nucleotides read TGTGCCAGCAGCCAGGTACGGACGAACACTGAAGCTTTCTTT.

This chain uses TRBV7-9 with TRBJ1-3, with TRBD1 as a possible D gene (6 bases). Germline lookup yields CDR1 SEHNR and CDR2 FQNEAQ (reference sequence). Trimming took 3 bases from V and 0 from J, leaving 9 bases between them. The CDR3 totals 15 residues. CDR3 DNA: TGTGCCAGCAGCTTCGGGACACTCTCTGGAAACACCATATATTTT. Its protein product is CASSFGTLSGNTIYF. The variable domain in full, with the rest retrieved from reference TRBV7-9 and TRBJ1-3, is DTGVSQNPRHKITKRGQNVTFRCDPISEHNRLYWYRQTLGQGPEFLTYFQNEAQLEKSRLLSDRFSAERPKGSFSTLEIQRTEQGDSAMYLCASSFGTLSGNTIYFGEGSWLTVV.

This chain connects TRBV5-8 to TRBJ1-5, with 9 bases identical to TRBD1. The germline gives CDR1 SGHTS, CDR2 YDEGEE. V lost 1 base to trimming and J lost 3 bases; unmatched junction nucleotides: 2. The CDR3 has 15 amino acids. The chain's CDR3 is CASSLTGGDNQPQHF. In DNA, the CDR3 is TGTGCCAGCAGCTTGACAGGGGGCGACAATCAGCCCCAGCATTTT.

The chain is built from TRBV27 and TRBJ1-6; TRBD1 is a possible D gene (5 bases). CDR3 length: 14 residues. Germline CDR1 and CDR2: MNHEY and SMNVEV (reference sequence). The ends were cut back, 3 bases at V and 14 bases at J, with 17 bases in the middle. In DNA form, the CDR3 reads TGTGCCAGCAGTTTTTGGGAGAGGGGCGTAGCCCTCCACTTT. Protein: CASSFWERGVALHF.

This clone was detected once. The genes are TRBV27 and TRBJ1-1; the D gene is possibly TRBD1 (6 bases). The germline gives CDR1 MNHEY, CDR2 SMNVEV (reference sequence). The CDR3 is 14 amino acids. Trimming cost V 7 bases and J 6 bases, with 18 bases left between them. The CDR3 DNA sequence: TGTGCCAGCACCTCCCAGCAGGGGAAGCCTGAAGCTTTCTTT. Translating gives CASTSQQGKPEAFF.

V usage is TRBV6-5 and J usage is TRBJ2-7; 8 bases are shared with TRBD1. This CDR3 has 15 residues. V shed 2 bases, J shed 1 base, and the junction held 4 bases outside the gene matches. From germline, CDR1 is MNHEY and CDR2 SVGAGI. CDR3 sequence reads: CASSYHGQGSYEQYF. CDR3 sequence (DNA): TGTGCCAGCAGTTACCATGGACAGGGATCCTACGAGCAGTACTTC.

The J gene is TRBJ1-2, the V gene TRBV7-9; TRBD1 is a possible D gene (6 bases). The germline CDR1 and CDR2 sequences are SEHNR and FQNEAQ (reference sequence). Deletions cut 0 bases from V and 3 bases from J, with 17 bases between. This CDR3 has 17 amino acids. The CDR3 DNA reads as TGTGCCAGCAGCTTAGCCCCCCTTGGACAGCGGGACTATGGCTACACCTTC. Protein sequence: CASSLAPLGQRDYGYTF.

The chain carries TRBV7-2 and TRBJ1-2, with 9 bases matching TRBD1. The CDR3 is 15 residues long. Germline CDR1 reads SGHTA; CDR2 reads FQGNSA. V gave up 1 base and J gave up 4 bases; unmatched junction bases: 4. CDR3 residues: CASSLGGQGSYGYTF. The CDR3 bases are TGTGCCAGCAGCTTAGGGGGACAGGGCAGCTATGGCTACACCTTC.

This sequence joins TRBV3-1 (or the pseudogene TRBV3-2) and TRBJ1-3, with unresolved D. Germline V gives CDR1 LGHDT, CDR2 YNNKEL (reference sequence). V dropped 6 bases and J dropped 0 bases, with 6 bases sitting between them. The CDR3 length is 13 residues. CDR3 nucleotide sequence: TGTGCCAGCAGTTGGGACTCTGGAAACACCATATATTTT. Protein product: CASSWDSGNTIYF.

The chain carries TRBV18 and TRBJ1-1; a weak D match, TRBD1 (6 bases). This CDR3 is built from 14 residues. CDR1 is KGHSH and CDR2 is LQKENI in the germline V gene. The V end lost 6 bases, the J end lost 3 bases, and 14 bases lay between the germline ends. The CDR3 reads CASSSGQPYTEAFF. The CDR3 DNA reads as TGTGCCAGCTCCTCAGGACAGCCCTACACTGAAGCTTTCTTT.